The clone carrying this TCR beta chain has at least ten counts. Its antigen is unidentified. Time point here: sample taken at primary tumor resection. This CDR3 has 14 amino acids. Germline V gene data show CDR1 as MNHNY and CDR2 as SVGAGI (reference sequence). V was pared by 6 bases and J by 10 bases, with 8 bases of the junction left unmatched. TCRdb itself ran the 5' RACE reads through MiXCR, one entry per CDR3 protein. In the table there are some 96,000 distinct CDR3 sequences, around 4.3% of which are singletons. This sample stems from a study of spatial heterogeneity in lung cancer. Turning to the study itself: A module score for T cells, taken from matched bulk RNA-seq, correlated strongly with TCR transcript counts in tumor regions.

Findings and limits, study-wide: Tumoral mutation counts were tracked by counts of expanded intratumoral alpha and beta TCRs. The numbers of ubiquitous and regional expanded TCRs correlated with ubiquitous and regional nonsynonymous mutations, respectively.

Sample: lung tumor tissue, taken at surgery. The origin of this receptor is a male donor with early-stage non-small cell lung cancer. The chain carries TRBV6-6 and TRBJ2-3; 12 nucleotides align to TRBD2. CDR3 DNA: TGTGCCAGCAGCCGGACTAGCGGGAACAAGGCGCAGTATTTT. It translates to CASSRTSGNKAQYF.